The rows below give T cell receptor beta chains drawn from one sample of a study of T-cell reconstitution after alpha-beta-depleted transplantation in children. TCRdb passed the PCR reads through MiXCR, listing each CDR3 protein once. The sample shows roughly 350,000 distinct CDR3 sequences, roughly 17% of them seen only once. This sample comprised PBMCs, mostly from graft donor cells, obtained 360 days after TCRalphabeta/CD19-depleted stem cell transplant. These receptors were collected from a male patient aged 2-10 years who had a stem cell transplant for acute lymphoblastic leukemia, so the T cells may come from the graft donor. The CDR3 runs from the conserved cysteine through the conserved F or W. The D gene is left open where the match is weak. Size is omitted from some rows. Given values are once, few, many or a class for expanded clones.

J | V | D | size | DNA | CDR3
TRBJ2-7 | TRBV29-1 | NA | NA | TGCAGCGTTGCGGGAAGGGCTCGATACCCAAAACCGGGACTCCAGACAACCTACGAGCAGTACTTC | CSVAGRARYPKPGLQTTYEQYF
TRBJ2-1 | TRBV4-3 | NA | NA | TGCGCCAGCAGCCAAGATCACCTGGCCTACAATGAGCAGTTCTTC | CASSQDHLAYNEQFF
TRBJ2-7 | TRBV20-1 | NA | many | TGCAGTGCTGACACCTCCTCCTACGAGCAGTACTTC | CSADTSSYEQYF
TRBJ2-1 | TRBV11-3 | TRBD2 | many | TGTGCCAGCAGCTTAGGGGGGACTACACGGGACTCGTTCGACAATGAGCAGTTCTTC | CASSLGGTTRDSFDNEQFF
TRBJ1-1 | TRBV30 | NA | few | TGTGCCTGGAGTGTAGGGCATCCAGGGGCGAACACTGAAGCTTTCTTT | CAWSVGHPGANTEAFF
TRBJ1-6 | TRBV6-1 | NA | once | TGTGCCAGCAGTGAAGGGGCGCCTAGTAATTCACCCCTCCACTTT | CASSEGAPSNSPLHF
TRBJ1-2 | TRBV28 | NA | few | TGTGCCAGCAGTTTGGTAGGGATAACTAACTATGGCTACACCTTC | CASSLVGITNYGYTF
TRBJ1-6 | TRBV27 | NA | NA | TGTGCCAGCAGTTTATCCGGGACGACGAATTCACCCCTCCACTTT | CASSLSGTTNSPLHF
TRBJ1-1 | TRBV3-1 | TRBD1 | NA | TGTGCCAGCAGCCCCCTCCAGGGGGTTACTGAAGCTTTCTTT | CASSPLQGVTEAFF
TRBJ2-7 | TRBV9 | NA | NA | TGTGCCAGCAGCGTAGAGGGAATTGACGAGCAGTACTTC | CASSVEGIDEQYF
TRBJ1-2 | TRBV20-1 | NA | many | TGCAGTGCTCCTTCCCCGGGAGGGTACTATGGCTACACCTTC | CSAPSPGGYYGYTF
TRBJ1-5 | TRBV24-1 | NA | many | TGTGCCACCAGTGATCGGGGGGGTGGCAATCAGCCCCAGCATTTT | CATSDRGGGNQPQHF
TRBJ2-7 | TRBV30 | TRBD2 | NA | TGTGCCTGGAGTCTTTCGACCTCAAGCGGGAGGCTATACTACGAGCAGTACTTC | CAWSLSTSSGRLYYEQYF
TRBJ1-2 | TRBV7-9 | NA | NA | TGTGCCAGCAGCTTACAAGGGCAGACAGCCACTTATGGCTACACCTTC | CASSLQGQTATYGYTF
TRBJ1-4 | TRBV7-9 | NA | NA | TGTGCCAGCAGCCCCTCGGTTGGAACTAATGAAAAACTGTTTTTT | CASSPSVGTNEKLFF
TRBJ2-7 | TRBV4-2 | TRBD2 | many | TGCGCCAGCAGCCAAGGACTAGCCGGCTACGAGCAGTACTTC | CASSQGLAGYEQYF
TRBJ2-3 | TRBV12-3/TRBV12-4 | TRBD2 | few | TGTGCCAGCAGTTCTGCCATACTAGCGGGAGGCATGGATACGCAGTATTTT | CASSSAILAGGMDTQYF
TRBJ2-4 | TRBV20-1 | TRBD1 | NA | TGCAGTGCGCAGCTGGGTACAGGGGGGTCTCTAGCCAAAAACATTCAGTACTTC | CSAQLGTGGSLAKNIQYF
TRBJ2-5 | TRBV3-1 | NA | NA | TGTGCCAGCAGCCAAGTTCCCAGGGAGACCCAGTACTTC | CASSQVPRETQYF
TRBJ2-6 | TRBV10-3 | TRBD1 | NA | TGTGCCATCAGTACAGGGGGGTCCTCTGGGGCCAACGTCCTGACTTTC | CAISTGGSSGANVLTF
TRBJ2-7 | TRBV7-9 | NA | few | TGTGCCAGCAGGTCAAGTTCCAGCTCCTACGAGCAGTACTTC | CASRSSSSSYEQYF
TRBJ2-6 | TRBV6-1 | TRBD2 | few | TGTGCCAGCACCCTAGAGTTCGGGGGGATTTCCTCTGGGGCCAACGTCCTGACTTTC | CASTLEFGGISSGANVLTF